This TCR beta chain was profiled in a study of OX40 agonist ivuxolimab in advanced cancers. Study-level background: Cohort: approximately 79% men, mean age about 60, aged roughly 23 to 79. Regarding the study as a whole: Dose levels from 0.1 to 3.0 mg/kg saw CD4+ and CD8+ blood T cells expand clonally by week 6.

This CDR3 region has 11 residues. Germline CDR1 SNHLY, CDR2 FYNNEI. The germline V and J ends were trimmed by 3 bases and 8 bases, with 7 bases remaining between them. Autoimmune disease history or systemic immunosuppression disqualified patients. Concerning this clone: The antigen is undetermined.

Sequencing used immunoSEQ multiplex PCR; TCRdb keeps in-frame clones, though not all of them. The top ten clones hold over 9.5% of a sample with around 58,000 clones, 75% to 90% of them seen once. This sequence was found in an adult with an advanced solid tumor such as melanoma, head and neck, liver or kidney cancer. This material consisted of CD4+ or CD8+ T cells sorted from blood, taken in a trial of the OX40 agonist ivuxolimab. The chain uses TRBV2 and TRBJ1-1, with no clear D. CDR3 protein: CASSDRPEAFF. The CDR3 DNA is TGTGCCAGCAGTGACCGGCCGGAAGCTTTCTTT.